This T cell receptor (beta chain) was profiled in a study of control samples from healthy donors and cancer patients. Using immunoSEQ multiplex PCR, the repertoire was profiled, and TCRdb retains in-frame clones only, with some absent. Of roughly 38,000 clones in the sample, 70% to 90% are singletons; the top ten hold roughly 44%. The CDR3 is made up of 14 amino acids. Trimming shortened V by 1 base and J by 0 bases, and 7 bases separated the two germline ends. The germline V gene has CDR1 LNHNV and CDR2 YYDKDF (reference sequence). Specimen: blood. This chain connects TRBV15 to TRBJ2-7; D is perhaps TRBD2 (6 bases). The receptor was isolated from a man between 60 and 70 years old in good health. In nucleotides, the CDR3 is TGTGCCACCAGCAGAGGCGGGGACTCCTACGAGCAGTACTTC. The encoded protein is CATSRGGDSYEQYF.